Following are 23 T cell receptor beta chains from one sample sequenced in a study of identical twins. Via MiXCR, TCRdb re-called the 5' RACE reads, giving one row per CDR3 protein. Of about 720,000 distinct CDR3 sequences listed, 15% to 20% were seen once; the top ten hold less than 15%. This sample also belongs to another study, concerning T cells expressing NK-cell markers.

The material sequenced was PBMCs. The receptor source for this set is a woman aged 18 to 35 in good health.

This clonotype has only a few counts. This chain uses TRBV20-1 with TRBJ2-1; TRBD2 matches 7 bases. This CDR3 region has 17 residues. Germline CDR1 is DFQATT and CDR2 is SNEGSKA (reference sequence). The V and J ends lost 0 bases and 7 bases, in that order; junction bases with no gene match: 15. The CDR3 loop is CSARDPQLAAVRNEQFF. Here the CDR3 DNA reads TGCAGTGCTAGAGATCCCCAGCTAGCGGCCGTCCGAAATGAGCAGTTCTTC.

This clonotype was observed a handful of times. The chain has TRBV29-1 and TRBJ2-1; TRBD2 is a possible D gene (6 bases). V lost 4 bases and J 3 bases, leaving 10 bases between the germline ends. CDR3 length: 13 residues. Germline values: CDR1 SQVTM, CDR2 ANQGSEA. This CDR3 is CSVVVGGYNEQFF. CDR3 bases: TGCAGCGTTGTCGTCGGGGGCTACAATGAGCAGTTCTTC.

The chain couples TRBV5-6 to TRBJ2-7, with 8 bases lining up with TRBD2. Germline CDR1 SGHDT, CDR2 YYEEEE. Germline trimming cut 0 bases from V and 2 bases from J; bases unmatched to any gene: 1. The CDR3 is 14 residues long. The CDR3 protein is CASSLVTSAYEQYF. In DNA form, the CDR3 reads TGTGCCAGCAGCTTGGTGACTAGCGCCTACGAGCAGTACTTC.

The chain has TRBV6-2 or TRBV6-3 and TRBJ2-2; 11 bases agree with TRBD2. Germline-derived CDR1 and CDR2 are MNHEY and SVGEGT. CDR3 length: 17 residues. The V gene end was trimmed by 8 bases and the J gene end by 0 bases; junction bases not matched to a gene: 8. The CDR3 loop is CASGSLAGGPNTGELFF. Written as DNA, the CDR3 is TGTGCCAGCGGATCCTTAGCGGGAGGGCCGAACACCGGGGAGCTGTTTTTT.

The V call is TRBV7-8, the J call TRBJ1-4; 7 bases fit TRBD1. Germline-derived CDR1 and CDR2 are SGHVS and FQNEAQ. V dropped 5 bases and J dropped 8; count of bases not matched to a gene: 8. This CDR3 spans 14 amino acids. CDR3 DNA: TGTGCCAGCAGCACCCGGGACAGACGCGAAAAACTGTTTTTT. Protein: CASSTRDRREKLFF.

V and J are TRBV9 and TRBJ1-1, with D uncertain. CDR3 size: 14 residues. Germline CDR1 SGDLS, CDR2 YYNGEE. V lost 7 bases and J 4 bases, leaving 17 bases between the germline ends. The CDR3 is CASSKGRGSTEAFF. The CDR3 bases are TGTGCCAGCTCCAAAGGACGGGGTTCCACTGAAGCTTTCTTT.

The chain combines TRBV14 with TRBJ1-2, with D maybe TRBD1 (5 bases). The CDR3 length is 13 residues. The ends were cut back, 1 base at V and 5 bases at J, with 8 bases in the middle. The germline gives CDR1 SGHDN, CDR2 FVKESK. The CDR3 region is CASSQADTYGYTF. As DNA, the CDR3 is TGTGCCAGCAGCCAAGCGGACACGTATGGCTACACCTTC.

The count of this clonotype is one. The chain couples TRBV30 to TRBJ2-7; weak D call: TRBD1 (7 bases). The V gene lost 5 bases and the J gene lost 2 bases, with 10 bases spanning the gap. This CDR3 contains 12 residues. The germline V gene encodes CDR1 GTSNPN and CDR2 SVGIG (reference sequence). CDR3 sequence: CAWAGQPYEQYF. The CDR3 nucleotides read TGTGCCTGGGCGGGACAGCCCTACGAGCAGTACTTC.

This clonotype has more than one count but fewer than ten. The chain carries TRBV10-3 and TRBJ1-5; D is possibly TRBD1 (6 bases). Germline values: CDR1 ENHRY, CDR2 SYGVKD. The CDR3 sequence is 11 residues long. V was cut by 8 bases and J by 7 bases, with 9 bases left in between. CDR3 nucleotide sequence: TGTGCCATCGGCGACAGGCAGCCCCAGCATTTT. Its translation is CAIGDRQPQHF.

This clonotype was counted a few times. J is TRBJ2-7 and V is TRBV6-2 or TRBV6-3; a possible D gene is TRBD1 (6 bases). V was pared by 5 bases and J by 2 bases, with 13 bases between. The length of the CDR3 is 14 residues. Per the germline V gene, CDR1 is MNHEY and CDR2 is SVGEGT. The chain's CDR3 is CASSQTGSPYEQYF. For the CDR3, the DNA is TGTGCCAGCAGTCAAACAGGGAGCCCCTACGAGCAGTACTTC.

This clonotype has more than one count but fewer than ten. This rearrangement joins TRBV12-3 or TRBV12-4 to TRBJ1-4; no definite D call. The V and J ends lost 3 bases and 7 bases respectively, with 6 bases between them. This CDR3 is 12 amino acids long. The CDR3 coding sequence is TGTGCCAGCAGTTTGTTTGTTGAAAAACTGTTTTTT. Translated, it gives CASSLFVEKLFF.

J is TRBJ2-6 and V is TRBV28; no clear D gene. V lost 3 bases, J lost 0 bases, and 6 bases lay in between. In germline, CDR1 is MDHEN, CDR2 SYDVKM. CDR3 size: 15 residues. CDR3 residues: CASSFDTSGANVLTF. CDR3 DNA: TGTGCCAGCAGTTTCGACACCTCTGGGGCCAACGTCCTGACTTTC. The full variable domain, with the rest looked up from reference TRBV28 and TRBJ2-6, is DVKVTQSSRYLVKRTGEKVFLECVQDMDHENMFWYRQDPGLGLRLIYFSYDVKMKEKGDIPEGYSVSREKKERFSLILESASTNQTSMYLCASSFDTSGANVLTFGAGSRLTVL.

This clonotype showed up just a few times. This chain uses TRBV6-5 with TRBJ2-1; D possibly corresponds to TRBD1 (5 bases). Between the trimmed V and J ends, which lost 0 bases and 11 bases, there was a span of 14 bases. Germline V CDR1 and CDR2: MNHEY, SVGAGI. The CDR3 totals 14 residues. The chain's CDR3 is CASSYSLGAEKQFF. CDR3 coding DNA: TGTGCCAGCAGTTACTCTTTAGGGGCCGAAAAGCAGTTCTTC.

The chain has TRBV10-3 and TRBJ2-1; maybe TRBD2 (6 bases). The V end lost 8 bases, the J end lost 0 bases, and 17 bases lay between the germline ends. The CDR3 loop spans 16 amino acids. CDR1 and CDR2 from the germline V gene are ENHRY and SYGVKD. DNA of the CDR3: TGTGCCATCCGGGGGACCGCGGGTCCCTCCTACAATGAGCAGTTCTTC. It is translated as CAIRGTAGPSYNEQFF.

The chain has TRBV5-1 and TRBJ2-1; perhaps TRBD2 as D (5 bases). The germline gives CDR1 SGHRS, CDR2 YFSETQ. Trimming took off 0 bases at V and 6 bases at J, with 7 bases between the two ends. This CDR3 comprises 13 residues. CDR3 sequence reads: CASSLEGLNEQFF. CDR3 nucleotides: TGCGCCAGCAGCTTGGAAGGACTCAATGAGCAGTTCTTC.

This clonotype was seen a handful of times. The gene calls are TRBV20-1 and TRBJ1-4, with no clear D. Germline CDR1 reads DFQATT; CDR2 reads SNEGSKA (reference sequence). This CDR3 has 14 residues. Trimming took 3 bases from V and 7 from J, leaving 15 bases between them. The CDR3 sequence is CSASRGRSGEKLFF. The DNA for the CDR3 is TGCAGTGCTAGTCGCGGACGGTCGGGTGAAAAACTGTTTTTT.

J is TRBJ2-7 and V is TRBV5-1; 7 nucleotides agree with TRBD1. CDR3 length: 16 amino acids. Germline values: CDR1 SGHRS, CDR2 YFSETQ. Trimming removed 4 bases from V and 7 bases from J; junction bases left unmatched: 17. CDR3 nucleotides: TGCGCCAGCAGCATCGATCCCGGTGACAGGGTGGGGGAGCAGTACTTC. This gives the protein CASSIDPGDRVGEQYF.

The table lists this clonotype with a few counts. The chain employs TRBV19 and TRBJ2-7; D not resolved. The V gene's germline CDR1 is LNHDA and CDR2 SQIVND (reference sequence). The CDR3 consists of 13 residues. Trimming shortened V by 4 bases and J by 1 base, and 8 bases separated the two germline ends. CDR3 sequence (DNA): TGTGCCAGTAGTACGGCAGGATCCTACGAGCAGTACTTC. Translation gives CASSTAGSYEQYF.

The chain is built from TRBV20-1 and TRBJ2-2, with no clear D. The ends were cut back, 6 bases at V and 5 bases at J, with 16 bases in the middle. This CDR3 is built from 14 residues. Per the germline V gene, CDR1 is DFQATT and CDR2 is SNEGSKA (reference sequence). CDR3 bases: TGCAGTGCCTCTTGGGCGGCTGGGACCGGGGAGCTGTTTTTT. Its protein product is CSASWAAGTGELFF.

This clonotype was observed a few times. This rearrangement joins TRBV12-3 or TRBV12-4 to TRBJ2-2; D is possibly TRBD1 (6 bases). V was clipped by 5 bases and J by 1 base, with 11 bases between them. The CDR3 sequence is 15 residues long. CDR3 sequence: CASSRGQLNTGELFF. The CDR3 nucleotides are TGTGCCAGCAGTCGAGGACAGCTGAACACCGGGGAGCTGTTTTTT.

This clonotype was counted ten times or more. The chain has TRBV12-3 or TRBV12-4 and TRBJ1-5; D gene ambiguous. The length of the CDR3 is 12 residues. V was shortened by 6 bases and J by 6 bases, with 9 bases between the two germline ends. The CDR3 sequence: CASSHWGQPQHF. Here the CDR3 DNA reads TGTGCCAGCAGCCATTGGGGTCAGCCCCAGCATTTT.

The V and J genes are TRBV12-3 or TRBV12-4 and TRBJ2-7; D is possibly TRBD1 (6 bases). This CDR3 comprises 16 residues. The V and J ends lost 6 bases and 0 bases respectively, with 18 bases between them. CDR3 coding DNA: TGTGCCAGCAGATCAATCGGTGACAGGCCCTCCTACGAGCAGTACTTC. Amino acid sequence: CASRSIGDRPSYEQYF.

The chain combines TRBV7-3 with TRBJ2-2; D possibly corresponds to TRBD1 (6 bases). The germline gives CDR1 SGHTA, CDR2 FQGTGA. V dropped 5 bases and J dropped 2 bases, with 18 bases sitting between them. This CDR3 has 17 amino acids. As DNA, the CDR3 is TGTGCCAGCAGCCCGTTTGCCCGGACAGTTAACACCGGGGAGCTGTTTTTT. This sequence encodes CASSPFARTVNTGELFF.